The T cell receptor (beta chain) under discussion was sequenced for a study of OX40 agonist ivuxolimab in advanced cancers. Sequencing used immunoSEQ multiplex PCR; TCRdb keeps in-frame clones, though not all of them. Here the sample spans roughly 80,000 clones, 85% being singletons. There are 15 residues in the CDR3. Germline V gives CDR1 LNHDA, CDR2 SQIVND (reference sequence). V dropped 6 bases and J dropped 4 bases, with 17 bases sitting between them. The chain recombines TRBV19 with TRBJ2-3, with D perhaps matching TRBD2 (5 bases). This sequence originates from an adult with an advanced solid tumor such as melanoma, head and neck, liver or kidney cancer. Sequencing used CD4+ or CD8+ T cells sorted from blood, obtained in a trial of the OX40 agonist ivuxolimab. The CDR3 DNA reads TGTGCCAGTAGCCTCCAATGGGAGCGACCAGATACGCAGTATTTT. Translation: CASSLQWERPDTQYF.